This TCR beta chain was documented in a study of PD-L1 blockade in urothelial cancer. The germline V gene has CDR1 LNHDA and CDR2 SQIVND (reference sequence). V was shortened by 0 bases and J by 7 bases, with 12 bases between the two germline ends. This CDR3 region has 14 residues. Some clones are missing from TCRdb's copy, which holds only in-frame ones; the method was immunoSEQ multiplex PCR. The sample carries 40,000 or so clones, almost 85% recorded once. This chain connects TRBV19 to TRBJ1-2; the D gene is possibly TRBD1 (6 bases). The source of this sequence is a man between 65 and 80 years old with urothelial cancer. This sample comprised PBMCs, obtained around atezolizumab (anti-PD-L1) treatment. The CDR3 region is CASSIDTGRSGYTF. The CDR3 DNA is TGTGCCAGTAGTATAGATACAGGGCGTTCTGGCTACACCTTC.